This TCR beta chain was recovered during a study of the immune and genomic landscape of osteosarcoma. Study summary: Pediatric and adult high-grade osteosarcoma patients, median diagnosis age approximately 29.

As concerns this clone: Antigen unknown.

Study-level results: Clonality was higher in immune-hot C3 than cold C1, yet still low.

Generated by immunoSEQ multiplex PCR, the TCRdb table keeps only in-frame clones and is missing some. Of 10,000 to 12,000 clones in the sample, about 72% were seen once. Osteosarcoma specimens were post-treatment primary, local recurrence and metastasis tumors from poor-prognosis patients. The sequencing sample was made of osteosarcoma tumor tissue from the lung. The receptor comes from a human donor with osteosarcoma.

CDR3 bases: TGTGCCAGCACCCGGGGACTGTACACTGAAGCTTTCTTT. This gives the protein CASTRGLYTEAFF. V usage is TRBV6-5 and J usage is TRBJ1-1; maybe TRBD1 (5 bases). Germline CDR1 and CDR2: MNHEY and SVGAGI. Trimming removed 7 bases at V and 3 bases at J, with 12 bases between. The CDR3 totals 13 residues.